The TCR beta chain under discussion was sequenced for a study of regulatory T cells in long-lasting Graves disease. Time point in this sample: newly diagnosed GD, antithyroid drugs for less than 3 months. PBMC RNA was the source of the TCR library. Germline CDR1 is SGHRS and CDR2 is YFSETQ. CDR3 length: 15 residues. The authors built TCR beta libraries using iRepertoire HTBI primers and Arm-PCR of CDR3 regions. TCRdb reprocessed the multiplex PCR reads via MiXCR and lists one record per CDR3 protein. Of 300,000 to 400,000 distinct CDR3 sequences listed, 16% are singletons. Notes on this clonotype: A much bigger clone sits one base away, suggesting this may be a read error.

These same records also appear under a second study, on T cells in Graves' hyperthyroidism and ophthalmopathy. In that study: The HTBI primer set drove a first-round RT-PCR of the TCR CDR3. Ophthalmopathy was predicted by the model a median of approximately 6 months ahead of onset.

The chain recombines TRBV5-1 with TRBJ2-2; D is perhaps TRBD1 (6 bases). The sample in question was peripheral blood mononuclear cells (PBMCs), obtained at new diagnosis, from a patient treated with antithyroid drugs. The TCR was taken from a man aged 40-49 years with Graves disease. The CDR3 bases are TGCGCCAGCAGCTTAAGACAGGATAACACCGGGGAGCCGTTTTTT. It codes for CASSLRQDNTGEPFF.